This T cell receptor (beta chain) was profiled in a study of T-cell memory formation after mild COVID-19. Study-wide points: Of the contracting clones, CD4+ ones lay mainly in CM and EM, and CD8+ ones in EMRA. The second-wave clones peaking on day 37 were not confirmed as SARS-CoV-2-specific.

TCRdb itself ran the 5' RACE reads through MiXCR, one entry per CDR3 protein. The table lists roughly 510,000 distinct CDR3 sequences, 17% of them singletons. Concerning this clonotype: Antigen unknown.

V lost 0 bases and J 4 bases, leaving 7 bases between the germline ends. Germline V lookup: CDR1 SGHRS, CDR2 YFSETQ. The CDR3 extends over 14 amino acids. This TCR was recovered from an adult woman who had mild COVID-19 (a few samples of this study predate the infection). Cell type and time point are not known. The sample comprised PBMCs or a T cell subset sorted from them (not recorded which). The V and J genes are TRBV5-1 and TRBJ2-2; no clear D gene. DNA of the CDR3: TGCGCCAGCAGCTTGGTAGGCCCCACCGGGGAGCTGTTTTTT. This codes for CASSLVGPTGELFF.